This TCR beta chain was captured in a study of blood T cell repertoires in COVID-19. Study overall: Donors in the United States, Italy and Spain gave samples during acute or convalescent COVID-19. PBMCs, B-cell-depleted T cells, or T cells provided the cDNA or gDNA that made up the material.

In the original analysis: From reference gene primer amplification, estimates of nucleated cell counts were derived. The method was immunoSEQ multiplex PCR; TCRdb's version includes in-frame clones alone and lacks a portion of them. V, J and clone size are those of that table, while D and trimming were read from the DNA. The repertoire holds roughly 200,000 clones, with 80% as singletons. Sequenced material: peripheral blood. This TCR was recovered from a man in his 60s with acute or convalescent COVID-19.

CDR3 amino acids: CASSTRTGEGADTQYF. The CDR3 region has the DNA TGTGCCAGCAGCACACGGACAGGGGAGGGGGCAGATACGCAGTATTTT. This chain joins TRBV7-9 and TRBJ2-3, with 9 bases that match TRBD1. The CDR3 is 16 amino acids. CDR1 and CDR2 (germline): SEHNR, FQNEAQ (reference sequence). Unmatched junction bases numbered 10, after V lost 5 bases and J lost 4 bases.